This TCR delta chain was observed in a study of γδ T cells in repeated Plasmodium falciparum infection. Study at large: Over around 630 days, donors received four mosquito-bite P. falciparum NF54 infections. General study findings and limits: In Vdelta2-negative, largely Vdelta1+, gammadelta repertoires, repeated controlled infections appeared to drive clonal selection waves. One small rural Malian village, predominantly a single ethnic group, supplied the cohort.

This clone has a handful of counts. The antigen is undetermined. TCRdb's protein for this DNA is that of a much larger clone and differs from the translation at residue 15, likely a read error; the protein shown is the DNA translation. In germline, CDR1 is TSWWSYY, CDR2 QGS. This CDR3 is built from 19 residues. Each sorted gammadelta sample had TRG and TRD chains sequenced. TCRdb reran clone calling via CATT on the multiplex PCR reads. The sample has about 48,000 delta-chain clones, 1.5% to 2% seen once. Flow sorting of PBMC yielded separate Vgamma9/Vdelta2+ and Vdelta2-negative gammadelta T cell populations for bulk repertoire analysis.

Sequencing used gamma-delta T cells from blood. The TCR originated in a pool of human donors (malaria-infected and uninfected, not separated). The chain joins TRDV1 to TRDJ1; D gene uncertain. TCRdb is silent on the J gene; assignment here came from matching the DNA to germline. Here the CDR3 reads CALGELVTRTPTYTGKLIF. The DNA of the CDR3 is TGTGCTCTTGGGGAACTGGTGACACGTACCCCGACGTACACCGGTAAACTCATCTTT.